This is a list of T cell receptor beta chains from one sample in a study of blood T cells in healthy people across ages. Each CDR3 protein gets one entry after TCRdb re-called the 5' RACE reads with MiXCR. The table records 1.5 million to 2 million distinct CDR3 sequences, about 50% of them present only once. The sample was blood. The receptor set was obtained from a woman aged 40 to 50 in good health. Both conserved end residues are part of each CDR3. The D gene is left open where the match is weak. Clone size appears in some rows only: once, few, many, or a class for an expanded clone.

CDR3 DNA: TGTGCCAGCAGTCTAAGTCCGGGACTGGACTCCTACGAGCAGTACTTC; CDR3 protein: CASSLSPGLDSYEQYF; V gene: TRBV12-3/TRBV12-4; clone size: .; J gene: TRBJ2-7; D gene: .
CDR3 DNA: TGTGCCAGCAGCTCGACTTGGACTAGTCAAGAGACCCAGTACTTC; CDR3 protein: CASSSTWTSQETQYF; V gene: TRBV7-2; clone size: few; J gene: TRBJ2-5; D gene: TRBD2
CDR3 DNA: TGCGCCAGCAGCTTGGCCGCTAGCGGGATCACAGATACGCAGTATTTT; CDR3 protein: CASSLAASGITDTQYF; V gene: TRBV5-1; clone size: .; J gene: TRBJ2-3; D gene: TRBD2
CDR3 DNA: TGTGCCAGCAGCGAACAGGGGGCCGACTACAATGAGCAGTTCTTC; CDR3 protein: CASSEQGADYNEQFF; V gene: TRBV7-2; clone size: .; J gene: TRBJ2-1; D gene: TRBD1
CDR3 DNA: TGTGCCAGCAGCGCGCCACAGGGAGGATACAATGAGCAGTTCTTC; CDR3 protein: CASSAPQGGYNEQFF; V gene: TRBV9; clone size: .; J gene: TRBJ2-1; D gene: .
CDR3 DNA: TGTGCCAGTAGTTTCTCCCGAACAGGGGGCGGCTATGGCTACACCTTC; CDR3 protein: CASSFSRTGGGYGYTF; V gene: TRBV27; clone size: .; J gene: TRBJ1-2; D gene: TRBD1
CDR3 DNA: TGTGCCAGCAGCACCGCACTAGCGGCTCAAAGCAAGGGTGAGCAGTTCTTC; CDR3 protein: CASSTALAAQSKGEQFF; V gene: TRBV7-9; clone size: few; J gene: TRBJ2-1; D gene: TRBD2
CDR3 DNA: TGCAGTGCTAGCCCCCCGACAGGGGTCCAAGAGACCCAGTACTTC; CDR3 protein: CSASPPTGVQETQYF; V gene: TRBV20-1; clone size: many; J gene: TRBJ2-5; D gene: TRBD1
CDR3 DNA: TGTGCCAGCAGCCCCGGAGGCCCTGGGGCCAACGTCCTGACTTTC; CDR3 protein: CASSPGGPGANVLTF; V gene: TRBV7-3; clone size: once; J gene: TRBJ2-6; D gene: .
CDR3 DNA: TGTGCCAGCAGCTTCTATGGACAAGGGGGCTACGAGACCCAGTACTTC; CDR3 protein: CASSFYGQGGYETQYF; V gene: TRBV7-2; clone size: .; J gene: TRBJ2-5; D gene: TRBD1
CDR3 DNA: TGTGCCAGCAGCCTACCTGAGGGAGTGGGCACTGAAGCTTTCTTT; CDR3 protein: CASSLPEGVGTEAFF; V gene: TRBV4-2; clone size: .; J gene: TRBJ1-1; D gene: .
CDR3 DNA: TGCGCCAGCAGCTTGGTACAGGGGTTCGACGAGCAGTACTTC; CDR3 protein: CASSLVQGFDEQYF; V gene: TRBV5-1; clone size: .; J gene: TRBJ2-7; D gene: TRBD1
CDR3 DNA: TGCAGTGCTCCAGACAGGGGTGGAGGTAGGAGCTACACCTTC; CDR3 protein: CSAPDRGGGRSYTF; V gene: TRBV20-1; clone size: few; J gene: TRBJ1-2; D gene: TRBD1
CDR3 DNA: TGTGCCAGCAGTTTAATCCTAGCGGGGGTAACCGGGGAGCTGTTTTTT; CDR3 protein: CASSLILAGVTGELFF; V gene: TRBV12-3/TRBV12-4; clone size: .; J gene: TRBJ2-2; D gene: TRBD2
CDR3 DNA: TGTGCCAGCACCATCCTCCGCGGGGGGAACCAAGAGACCCAGTACTTC; CDR3 protein: CASTILRGGNQETQYF; V gene: TRBV28; clone size: .; J gene: TRBJ2-5; D gene: TRBD2
CDR3 DNA: TGCAGTGCTATTCAATCGGGCGGGGGCCGTTGGTACCAAGAGACCCAGTACTTC; CDR3 protein: CSAIQSGGGRWYQETQYF; V gene: TRBV20-1; clone size: few; J gene: TRBJ2-5; D gene: .
CDR3 DNA: TGTGCCAGCAGCAAAGATAGCGGGGGGGCCATTGGGGCACTTGATACGCAGTATTTT; CDR3 protein: CASSKDSGGAIGALDTQYF; V gene: TRBV21-1; clone size: .; J gene: TRBJ2-3; D gene: .
CDR3 DNA: TGTGCCAGCAGCTTTGACGGGACAACTAATGAAAAACTGTTTTTT; CDR3 protein: CASSFDGTTNEKLFF; V gene: TRBV11-2; clone size: .; J gene: TRBJ1-4; D gene: .
CDR3 DNA: TGTGCCAGCAGCCCGGAAATCCACTACGAGCAGTACTTC; CDR3 protein: CASSPEIHYEQYF; V gene: TRBV12-3/TRBV12-4; clone size: few; J gene: TRBJ2-7; D gene: .
CDR3 DNA: TGTGCCAGCAGCTTAAATACAGGGGGGGAGAGTGGCTACACCTTC; CDR3 protein: CASSLNTGGESGYTF; V gene: TRBV7-3; clone size: .; J gene: TRBJ1-2; D gene: TRBD1
CDR3 DNA: TGCAGTGCTAGAGATAGACAGGGGGAGGTGTTTGATACGCAGTATTTT; CDR3 protein: CSARDRQGEVFDTQYF; V gene: TRBV20-1; clone size: .; J gene: TRBJ2-3; D gene: TRBD1
CDR3 DNA: TGCAGCGTTGACGCGGGGACCGCCCCTGGCTACACCTTC; CDR3 protein: CSVDAGTAPGYTF; V gene: TRBV29-1; clone size: few; J gene: TRBJ1-2; D gene: .
CDR3 DNA: TGCAGCGTTAGGAGGGACGGCTACGAGCAGTACTTC; CDR3 protein: CSVRRDGYEQYF; V gene: TRBV29-1; clone size: many; J gene: TRBJ2-7; D gene: .
CDR3 DNA: TGTGCCAGCAGAAGCGGGACAGGCCCCTCTGGGGCCAACGTCCTGACTTTC; CDR3 protein: CASRSGTGPSGANVLTF; V gene: TRBV6-2/TRBV6-3; clone size: .; J gene: TRBJ2-6; D gene: .